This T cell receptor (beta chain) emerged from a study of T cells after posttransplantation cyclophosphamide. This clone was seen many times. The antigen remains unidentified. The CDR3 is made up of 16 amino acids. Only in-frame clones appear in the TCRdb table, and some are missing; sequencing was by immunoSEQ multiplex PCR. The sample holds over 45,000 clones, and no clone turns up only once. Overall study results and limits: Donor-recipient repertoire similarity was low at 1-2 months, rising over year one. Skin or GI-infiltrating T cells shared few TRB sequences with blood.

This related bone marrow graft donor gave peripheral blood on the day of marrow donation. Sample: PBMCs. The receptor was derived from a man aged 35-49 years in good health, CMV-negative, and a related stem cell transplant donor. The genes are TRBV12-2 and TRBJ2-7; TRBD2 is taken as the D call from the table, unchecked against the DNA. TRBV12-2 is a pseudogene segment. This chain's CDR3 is CASRPKDREVNYEQYF. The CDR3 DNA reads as TGTGCAAGTCGCCCGAAGGACCGGGAGGTGAACTACGAGCAGTACTTC.